The 23 T cell receptor beta chains below all came from one sample that was sequenced in a study of shared clonotypes between healthy human individuals. Some clones are missing from TCRdb's copy, which holds only in-frame ones; the method was immunoSEQ multiplex PCR. The repertoire has millions of clones, 85% to 95% of them found once; the top ten carry around 1.1%. Cells designated naive CD8 were CD45RO-negative and were positively selected for CCR7, with terminally differentiated effector memory CD45RA+ cells excluded. Sequencing was performed on naive CD8+ T cells sorted from blood. The receptors shown here come from a man younger than 30 in good health.

This clone was seen only once. This specimen includes other DNA sequences encoding the same CDR3. The chain employs TRBV4-3 and TRBJ2-1; D is uncertain. The length of the CDR3 is 13 residues. The V and J ends lost 1 base and 9 bases respectively, with 10 bases between them. Germline lookup yields CDR1 LGHNA and CDR2 YSLEER. This CDR3 reads CASSQVGSGEQFF. CDR3 sequence (DNA): TGCGCCAGCAGCCAAGTAGGTTCGGGTGAGCAGTTCTTC.

The V gene is TRBV5-6, the J gene TRBJ2-1; D remains ambiguous. CDR3 length: 12 amino acids. Per the germline V gene, CDR1 is SGHDT and CDR2 is YYEEEE. V was trimmed by 1 base and J by 8 bases, leaving 7 bases between them. The DNA of the CDR3 is TGTGCCAGCAGCTTGTATGAGGATGAGCAGTTCTTC. Translated: CASSLYEDEQFF.

The J gene is TRBJ1-2, the V gene TRBV25-1; 7 bases match TRBD1. The trim removed 1 base at V and 0 bases at J, leaving 11 bases unmatched. CDR3 length equals 18 residues. Germline lookup yields CDR1 MGHDK and CDR2 SYGVNS. This CDR3 is CASSESWGDRTANYGYTF. The CDR3 DNA is TGTGCCAGCAGTGAATCGTGGGGGGACAGAACCGCTAACTATGGCTACACCTTC.

CDR3 sequence: CASSPDRAQGAQHF. Written as DNA, the CDR3 is TGTGCCAGCAGCCCAGACAGGGCCCAGGGAGCCCAGCATTTT. V usage is TRBV7-9 and J usage is TRBJ1-5, with 7 positions matching TRBD1. CDR3 length: 14 amino acids. J lost 11 bases, V lost 5 bases, and 12 bases had no gene match. Germline V gene sequence: CDR1 SEHNR, CDR2 FQNEAQ (reference sequence).

The chain is built from TRBV9 and TRBJ2-1; D is unresolved. Germline-derived CDR1 and CDR2 are SGDLS and YYNGEE. CDR3 length: 14 amino acids. The V gene lost 0 bases and the J gene lost 3 bases, with 7 bases spanning the gap. As DNA, the CDR3 is TGTGCCAGCAGCGTAGAAGCCTTCTACAATGAGCAGTTCTTC. Amino acid sequence: CASSVEAFYNEQFF.

The chain has TRBV9 and TRBJ1-5; D might be TRBD1 (6 bases). V lost 3 bases and J lost 6, with 13 bases in between. The CDR3 loop spans 14 amino acids. Germline V gene data show CDR1 as SGDLS and CDR2 as YYNGEE. For the CDR3, the DNA is TGTGCCAGCAGCGAGTTGGGGGGCCCTCAGCCCCAGCATTTT. It translates to CASSELGGPQPQHF.

The chain joins TRBV6-5 to TRBJ1-5, with D uncertain. Trimming removed 2 bases from V and 6 bases from J, with 8 bases in between. Germline loops: CDR1 MNHEY, CDR2 SVGAGI. This CDR3 comprises 13 residues. CDR3 loop: CASSYLSGQPQHF. CDR3 sequence (DNA): TGTGCCAGCAGTTACCTAAGCGGTCAGCCCCAGCATTTT.

The chain carries TRBV25-1 and TRBJ2-3; D is unclear. Germline CDR1 MGHDK, CDR2 SYGVNS. The CDR3 consists of 11 residues. The V end was cut by 9 bases, the J end by 0 bases, with 4 bases between. CDR3 DNA sequence: TGTGCCAGTACTAGCACAGATACGCAGTATTTT. Its translation: CASTSTDTQYF.

The chain recombines TRBV5-6 with TRBJ2-4; D unresolved. CDR3 length: 14 residues. Germline V gene sequence: CDR1 SGHDT, CDR2 YYEEEE. V was trimmed by 0 bases and J by 8 bases, leaving 12 bases between them. The CDR3 here is CASSLGLGGDIQYF. DNA for the CDR3: TGTGCCAGCAGCTTGGGGTTGGGTGGAGACATTCAGTACTTC.

The chain links TRBV6-6 to TRBJ1-2, with D tentatively TRBD1 (5 bases). The germline V and J ends were trimmed by 2 bases and 6 bases, with 16 bases remaining between them. Looked up from germline, CDR1 is MNHNY and CDR2 is SVGAGI (reference sequence). The CDR3 is 15 residues long. This CDR3 reads CASSYLGQGGDGYTF. CDR3 nucleotide sequence: TGTGCCAGCAGTTACCTGGGGCAGGGCGGGGATGGCTACACCTTC.

This rearrangement joins TRBV7-9 to TRBJ1-1; the D gene is possibly TRBD1 (5 bases). V was trimmed by 4 bases and J by 11 bases, leaving 23 bases between them. Germline V gene sequence: CDR1 SEHNR, CDR2 FQNEAQ (reference sequence). The CDR3 consists of 15 residues. The CDR3 region is CASSSATLKTGGAFF. DNA of the CDR3: TGTGCCAGCAGCTCAGCCACACTGAAGACTGGGGGGGCTTTCTTT.

Details on this clone: Other DNA sequences in the sample encode the same CDR3. The V call is TRBV2, the J call TRBJ1-2; no clear D. This CDR3 comprises 12 residues. Germline CDR1 reads SNHLY; CDR2 reads FYNNEI. V lost 3 bases and J lost 1, with 3 bases in between. The CDR3 nucleotides read TGTGCCAGCAGTGATAATAACTATGGCTACACCTTC. It translates to CASSDNNYGYTF.

The rearrangement uses TRBV7-9 and TRBJ2-5; D is unresolved. Germline V lookup: CDR1 SEHNR, CDR2 FQNEAQ (reference sequence). With 0 bases removed from V and 4 bases from J, the gap between germline ends came to 9 bases. This CDR3 region has 14 residues. CDR3 amino acids: CASSLAARPETQYF. The DNA of the CDR3 is TGTGCCAGCAGCTTAGCAGCGAGACCAGAGACCCAGTACTTC.

This sequence joins TRBV7-9 and TRBJ2-1, with 11 nucleotides matching TRBD2. CDR1 is SEHNR and CDR2 is FQNEAQ in the germline V gene (reference sequence). This CDR3 region has 15 residues. J was trimmed by 8 bases and V by 2 bases; bases with no gene match: 5. CDR3 amino acids: CASSLLLAGGDEQFF. The CDR3 DNA is TGTGCCAGCAGCTTACTCCTAGCGGGGGGAGATGAGCAGTTCTTC.

The chain joins TRBV6-5 to TRBJ1-5, with D uncertain. V was clipped by 0 bases and J by 1 base, with 7 bases between them. Germline-derived CDR1 and CDR2 are MNHEY and SVGAGI. The CDR3 is made up of 15 amino acids. In DNA, the CDR3 is TGTGCCAGCAGTTACTCGAGGCACAGCAATCAGCCCCAGCATTTT. Protein product: CASSYSRHSNQPQHF.

CDR3 sequence: CASSQDTGVYVSYEQYF. DNA for the CDR3: TGCGCCAGCAGCCAAGATACAGGGGTCTACGTCTCCTACGAGCAGTACTTC. The gene calls are TRBV4-3 and TRBJ2-7; 7 bases are shared with TRBD1. Per the germline V gene, CDR1 is LGHNA and CDR2 is YSLEER. The V and J ends lost 0 bases and 0 bases, in that order; junction bases with no gene match: 8. The CDR3 totals 17 residues.

V gene TRBV7-3 combines with J gene TRBJ2-2; TRBD2 is a possible D gene (6 bases). The germline gives CDR1 SGHTA, CDR2 FQGTGA. The V end was cut by 2 bases, the J end by 6 bases, with 19 bases between. This CDR3 has 17 residues. The CDR3: CASSLYPEEIAAGELFF. DNA for the CDR3: TGTGCCAGCAGCTTATATCCTGAAGAGATAGCGGCCGGGGAGCTGTTTTTT. Full variable domain (remainder filled in from reference TRBV7-3 and TRBJ2-2): GAGVSQTPSNKVTEKGKYVELRCDPISGHTALYWYRQSLGQGPEFLIYFQGTGAADDSGLPNDRFFAVRPEGSVSTLKIQRTERGDSAVYLCASSLYPEEIAAGELFFGEGSRLTVL.

CDR3 sequence reads: CATLDLNTEAFF. CDR3 DNA sequence: TGTGCCACACTCGATTTGAACACTGAAGCTTTCTTT. This chain joins TRBV19 and TRBJ1-1; the D is unclear. The CDR3 sequence is 12 residues long. Germline-derived CDR1 and CDR2 are LNHDA and SQIVND (reference sequence). V lost 10 bases, J lost 0 bases, and 9 bases lay in between.

This rearrangement joins TRBV29-1 to TRBJ2-5, with TRBD1 matching over 7 bases. The CDR3 runs 14 residues. The V segment lost 6 bases and the J segment 3 bases; nucleotides outside the gene matches: 10. The germline gives CDR1 SQVTM, CDR2 ANQGSEA. Here the CDR3 DNA reads TGCAGCGTCCTAGGGGGCAAAGAGGAAGAGACCCAGTACTTC. Translating gives CSVLGGKEEETQYF. Full variable domain (missing parts from reference TRBV29-1 and TRBJ2-5): SAVISQKPSRDICQRGTSLTIQCQVDSQVTMMFWYRQQPGQSLTLIATANQGSEATYESGFVIDKFPISRPNLTFSTLTVSNMSPEDSSIYLCSVLGGKEEETQYFGPGTRLLVL.

Worth noting for this clone: Other DNA sequences in this sample translate to the same CDR3. V and J are TRBV11-2 and TRBJ1-1; D is undetermined. V lost 5 bases to trimming and J lost 5 bases, with 6 bases between them. Looked up from germline, CDR1 is SGHAT and CDR2 is FQNNGV. CDR3 length equals 11 residues. CDR3 sequence reads: CASSEGTEAFF. In DNA, the CDR3 is TGTGCCAGCAGCGAGGGTACTGAAGCTTTCTTT.

V gene TRBV19 combines with J gene TRBJ1-2; D might be TRBD1 (5 bases). Germline CDR1 and CDR2: LNHDA and SQIVND (reference sequence). The V and J ends lost 5 bases and 2 bases respectively, with 15 bases between them. This CDR3 spans 15 amino acids. Here the CDR3 reads CASSPRGVPNYGYTF. CDR3 in DNA: TGTGCCAGTAGTCCCCGGGGGGTCCCCAACTATGGCTACACCTTC.

The chain is built from TRBV27 and TRBJ2-1; D is perhaps TRBD2 (7 bases). V was cut by 6 bases and J by 7 bases, with 16 bases left in between. Germline V lookup: CDR1 MNHEY, CDR2 SMNVEV (reference sequence). There are 14 residues in the CDR3. CDR3 nucleotides: TGTGCCAGCAGACCACAAAAGGGGGGGAATGAGCAGTTCTTC. It yields the protein CASRPQKGGNEQFF.

This chain links TRBV30 with TRBJ2-3; 7 nucleotides agree with TRBD1. Germline lookup yields CDR1 GTSNPN and CDR2 SVGIG (reference sequence). Losses at the gene ends were 4 bases for V and 2 bases for J; bases not matched to a gene: 9. The CDR3 spans 15 residues. This CDR3 reads CAWIGGQDYTDTQYF. CDR3 in DNA: TGTGCCTGGATTGGTGGACAGGATTACACAGATACGCAGTATTTT.